This T cell receptor (beta chain) originates from a study of OX40 agonist ivuxolimab in advanced cancers. The table came from immunoSEQ multiplex PCR; TCRdb's copy has only in-frame clones and leaves some out. The data show some 45,000 clones, with approximately 88% seen just once and approximately 15% held by the top ten. J was trimmed by 2 bases and V by 1 base; bases with no gene match: 3. The germline V gene has CDR1 MNHNY and CDR2 SVGAGI (reference sequence). This CDR3 contains 15 residues. Specimen: CD4+ or CD8+ T cells sorted from blood, collected in a trial of the OX40 agonist ivuxolimab. The origin of this receptor is an adult with an advanced solid tumor such as melanoma, head and neck, liver or kidney cancer. The rearrangement links TRBV6-6 to TRBJ2-5, with 8 bases that match TRBD2. The CDR3 reads CASSYYSGGQETQYF. The CDR3 region has the DNA TGTGCCAGCAGTTACTACAGCGGGGGACAAGAGACCCAGTACTTC.